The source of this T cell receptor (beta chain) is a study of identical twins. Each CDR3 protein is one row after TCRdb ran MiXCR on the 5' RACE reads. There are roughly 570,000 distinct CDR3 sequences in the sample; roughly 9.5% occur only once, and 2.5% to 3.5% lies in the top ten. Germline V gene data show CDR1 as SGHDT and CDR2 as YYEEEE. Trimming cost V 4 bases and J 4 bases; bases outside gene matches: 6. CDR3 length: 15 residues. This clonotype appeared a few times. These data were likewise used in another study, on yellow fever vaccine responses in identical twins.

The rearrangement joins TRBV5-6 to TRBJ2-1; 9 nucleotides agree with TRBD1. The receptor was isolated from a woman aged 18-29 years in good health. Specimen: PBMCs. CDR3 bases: TGTGCCAGCAGCGTATCGGGACAGGGTTACAATGAGCAGTTCTTC. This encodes CASSVSGQGYNEQFF.